The 9 T cell receptor beta chains presented below share a single source sample, sequenced in a study of control samples from healthy donors and cancer patients. Profiled with immunoSEQ multiplex PCR; TCRdb holds only in-frame clones, not every one. The sample lists about 31,000 clones, approximately 93% occurring once. The material sequenced was blood. Receptors originate from a man aged 60 to 69 in good health.

The J gene is TRBJ2-3, the V gene TRBV15; 7 positions match TRBD1. Germline V gives CDR1 LNHNV, CDR2 YYDKDF (reference sequence). The V gene end was trimmed by 3 bases and the J gene end by 1 base; junction bases not matched to a gene: 10. The CDR3 loop spans 17 amino acids. In nucleotides, the CDR3 is TGTGCCACCAGCAGTGACAGGGTGCAAGTGGGCACAGATACGCAGTATTTT. This codes for CATSSDRVQVGTDTQYF.

The chain has TRBV6-6 and TRBJ2-7; 7 positions match TRBD1. Germline-derived CDR1 and CDR2 are MNHNY and SVGAGI (reference sequence). This CDR3 has 16 residues. V lost 6 bases and J lost 2; bases outside the gene matches: 13. The CDR3 bases are TGTGCCAGCAGACCCCACACCGGACAGGAAGCCTACGAGCAGTACTTC. It codes for CASRPHTGQEAYEQYF.

This chain links TRBV7-2 with TRBJ2-1, with 10 bases identical to TRBD2. The ends lost 2 bases at V and 4 bases at J; junction bases unmatched: 5. CDR1 and CDR2 from the germline V gene are SGHTA and FQGNSA. This CDR3 has 16 amino acids. The CDR3 region is CASSLLAGGLYNEQFF. Here the CDR3 DNA reads TGTGCCAGCAGCTTATTAGCGGGGGGCCTTTACAATGAGCAGTTCTTC.

V gene TRBV2 combines with J gene TRBJ2-1; 8 nucleotides agree with TRBD2. The CDR3 covers 16 residues. Germline CDR1 SNHLY, CDR2 FYNNEI. With 8 bases clipped from V and 2 bases from J, the junction kept 11 bases outside the gene matches. Here the CDR3 DNA reads TGTGCCAGCTCTCAAGGGGGGACTAGGGCCTACAATGAGCAGTTCTTC. Translated: CASSQGGTRAYNEQFF.

This clone turned up a few times. The gene calls are TRBV7-9 and TRBJ2-2; D possibly uses TRBD1 or TRBD2 (5 bases each). The CDR3 extends over 15 amino acids. Germline V CDR1 and CDR2: SEHNR, FQNEAQ (reference sequence). The V end was cut by 0 bases, the J end by 1 base, with 6 bases between. The CDR3 DNA reads TGTGCCAGCAGCTTAGCGGGGGTGAACACCGGGGAGCTGTTTTTT. Translated: CASSLAGVNTGELFF.

Of note for this clone: One end of the junction is discordant with germline, which a read error may explain. The V call is TRBV4-2, the J call TRBJ2-1; D possibly corresponds to TRBD2 (5 bases). Germline V gene lookup returns CDR1 LGHNA and CDR2 YNFKEQ. CDR3 length: 16 residues. The CDR3 protein is CASSEELATKYNEQFF. CDR3 DNA sequence: TGTGCCAGCAGCGAAGAGCTAGCCACAAAATACAATGAGCAGTTCTTC.

The chain recombines TRBV18 with TRBJ2-5; 9 bases fit TRBD2. The CDR3 has 17 residues. Germline CDR1 reads KGHSH; CDR2 reads LQKENI. V trimming: 0 bases; J trimming: 6 bases; junction bases outside the gene matches: 11. CDR3 amino acids: CASSPPNDLAGMKTQYF. The CDR3 DNA is TGTGCCAGCTCACCACCGAACGACCTAGCGGGAATGAAGACCCAGTACTTC.

This rearrangement joins TRBV7-9 to TRBJ1-4, with D hard to call. V was shortened by 2 bases and J by 6 bases, with 10 bases between the two germline ends. CDR1 is SEHNR and CDR2 is FQNEAQ in the germline V gene (reference sequence). CDR3 length: 14 residues. This CDR3 is CASSLPLEDEKLFF. The DNA for the CDR3 is TGTGCCAGCAGCTTACCTCTGGAGGATGAAAAACTGTTTTTT.

This chain joins TRBV6-5 and TRBJ1-2, with 10 nucleotides matching TRBD1. J gave up 6 bases and V 2 bases, and 6 bases lay outside the gene matches. Germline assignment: CDR1 MNHEY and CDR2 SVGAGI. The CDR3 has 15 amino acids. CDR3 in amino acids: CASSYLGQGIHGYTF. Written as DNA, the CDR3 is TGTGCCAGCAGTTACCTGGGACAGGGGATCCATGGCTACACCTTC.